This TCR beta chain was sequenced during a study of blood T cell repertoires in COVID-19. Study at large: Material from acute and convalescent COVID-19 was sourced from the United States, Italy and Spain.

The J segment lost 3 bases and the V segment lost 1 base, leaving 9 bases of the junction unmatched. This CDR3 is built from 16 residues. The germline CDR1 and CDR2 sequences are SGHAT and FQNNGV. The cohort comprised adults aged roughly 18 to 95 years residing in around 25 US areas. Assignment of participants to cohorts was predicated upon participant-reported clinical history. Source study methods: From reference gene primer amplification, estimates of nucleated cell counts were derived. Libraries were prepared by immunoSEQ multiplex PCR; TCRdb keeps only in-frame clonotypes and omits some of them. D and trimming come from the DNA, and the V and J calls and clone size come from that table. The data hold 150,000 to 200,000 clones, with about 85% observed a single time.

Sequencing used PBMCs or T cells enriched from blood (not recorded which). The chain links TRBV11-2 to TRBJ2-7, with 7 bases aligning to TRBD2. The origin of this receptor is a man aged 35 to 55 who had recovered from COVID-19. The CDR3 loop reads CASSLVWGGAGYEQYF. Here the CDR3 DNA reads TGTGCCAGCAGCTTAGTCTGGGGAGGGGCGGGCTACGAGCAGTACTTC.